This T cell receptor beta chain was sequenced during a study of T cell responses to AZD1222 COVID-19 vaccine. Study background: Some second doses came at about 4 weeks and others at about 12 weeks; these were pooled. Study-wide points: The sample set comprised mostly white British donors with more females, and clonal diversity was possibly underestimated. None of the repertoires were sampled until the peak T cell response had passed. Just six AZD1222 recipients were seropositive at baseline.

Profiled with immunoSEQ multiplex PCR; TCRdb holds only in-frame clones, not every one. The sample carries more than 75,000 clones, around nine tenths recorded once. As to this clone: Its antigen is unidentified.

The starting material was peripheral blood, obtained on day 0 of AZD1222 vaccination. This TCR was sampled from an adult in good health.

This CDR3 is CASSPRGQLSSYNEQFF. The CDR3 nucleotides are TGTGCCAGTAGTCCCAGGGGACAGCTAAGCTCCTACAATGAGCAGTTCTTC. V gene TRBV19 combines with J gene TRBJ2-1; 7 bases fit TRBD1. CDR1 is LNHDA and CDR2 is SQIVND in the germline V gene (reference sequence). J gave up 0 bases and V 5 bases, and 10 bases lay outside the gene matches. The CDR3 has 17 residues.